The T cell receptor (beta chain) described here comes from a study of cytomegalovirus exposure and HLA in healthy donors. In the PCR, 60 Vbeta and 13 Jbeta primers were used. Generated by immunoSEQ multiplex PCR, the TCRdb table keeps only in-frame clones and is missing some. The table shows 200,000 to 250,000 clones, with approximately 70% occurring only once. This clone came up a few times. The ends were cut back, 9 bases at V and 7 bases at J, with 32 bases in the middle. Germline CDR1 and CDR2: SGHRS and YFSETQ. The CDR3 sequence is 18 residues long. The chain recombines TRBV5-1 with TRBJ2-1; D may be TRBD2 (6 bases). This TCR was recovered from a woman aged 30 to 39 in good health and CMV-seronegative. What was sequenced was PBMCs. The CDR3 DNA reads TGCGCCATCTCAGCCCTACGGGAGTTTCCCACAATCTGGAATGAGCAGTTCTTC. This translates into CAISALREFPTIWNEQFF.